The clone carrying this T cell receptor beta chain has just a few counts. Its antigen is unknown. The data were obtained in a study of siplizumab effects on memory and regulatory T cells. Kept together in coculture, the mixed lymphocyte reaction cells spent 5 to 6 days at 37°C. With V trimmed by 5 bases and J by 4 bases, 6 bases remained unmatched. This CDR3 region has 15 residues. CDR1 LGHNA and CDR2 YNFKEQ come from the germline V gene. Measured with immunoSEQ multiplex PCR; TCRdb has only the in-frame clones, and not every one. This sample has fewer than 8,500 clones; roughly 35% occur once, and the top ten carry approximately 6.3%.

The sequence came from a human donor in good health; the cells came from an allogeneic mixed lymphocyte reaction. This chain joins TRBV4-2 and TRBJ2-1; 9 bases align to TRBD1. Sequencing used CFSE-low (dividing) CD8+ T cells sorted from an allogeneic mixed lymphocyte reaction. CDR3 amino acids: CASSYRTGEYNEQFF. The CDR3 region has the DNA TGTGCCAGCAGCTATCGGACAGGGGAATACAATGAGCAGTTCTTC.